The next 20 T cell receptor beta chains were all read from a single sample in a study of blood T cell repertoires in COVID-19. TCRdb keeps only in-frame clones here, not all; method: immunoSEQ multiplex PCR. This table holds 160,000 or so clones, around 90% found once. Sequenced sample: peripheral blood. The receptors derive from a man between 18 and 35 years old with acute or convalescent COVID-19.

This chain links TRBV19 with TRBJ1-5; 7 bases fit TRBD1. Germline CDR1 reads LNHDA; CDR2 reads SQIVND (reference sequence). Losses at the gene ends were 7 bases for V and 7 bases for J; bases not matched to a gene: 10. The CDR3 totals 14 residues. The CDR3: CASNPRDSLQPQHF. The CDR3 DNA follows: TGTGCCAGTAACCCCAGGGACAGCTTACAGCCCCAGCATTTT.

CDR3: CASSQNVGGAVFFYGYTF. Here the CDR3 DNA reads TGTGCCAGCAGCCAAAACGTTGGGGGGGCAGTGTTCTTCTATGGCTACACCTTC. The chain has TRBV27 and TRBJ1-2, with a weak D call TRBD1 (6 bases). V lost 6 bases and J lost 4, with 27 bases in between. Germline CDR1 reads MNHEY; CDR2 reads SMNVEV (reference sequence). CDR3 size: 18 residues.

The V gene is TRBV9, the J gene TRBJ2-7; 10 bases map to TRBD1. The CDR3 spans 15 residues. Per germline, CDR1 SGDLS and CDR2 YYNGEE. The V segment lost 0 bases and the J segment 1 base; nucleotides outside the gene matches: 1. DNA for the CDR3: TGTGCCAGCAGCGTAGAGGGACAGGGGTCCTACGAGCAGTACTTC. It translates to CASSVEGQGSYEQYF.

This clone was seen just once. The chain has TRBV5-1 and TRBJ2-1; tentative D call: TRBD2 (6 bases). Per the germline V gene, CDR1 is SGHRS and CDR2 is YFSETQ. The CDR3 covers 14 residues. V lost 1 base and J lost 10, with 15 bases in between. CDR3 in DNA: TGCGCCAGCAGCTTGTTTCCTAGCGAGGACGAGCAGTTCTTC. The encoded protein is CASSLFPSEDEQFF.

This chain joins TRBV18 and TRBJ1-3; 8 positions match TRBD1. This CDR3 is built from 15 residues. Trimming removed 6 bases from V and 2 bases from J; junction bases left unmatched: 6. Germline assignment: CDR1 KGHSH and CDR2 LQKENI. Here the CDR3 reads CASSHGQGPGNTIYF. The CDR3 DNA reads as TGTGCCAGCTCCCATGGACAGGGACCTGGAAACACCATATATTTT.

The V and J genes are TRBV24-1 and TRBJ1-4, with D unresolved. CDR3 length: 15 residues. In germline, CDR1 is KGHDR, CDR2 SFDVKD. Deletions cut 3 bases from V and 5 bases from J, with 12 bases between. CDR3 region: CATSDGREPNEKLFF. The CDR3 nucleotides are TGTGCCACCAGTGATGGTCGGGAGCCCAATGAAAAACTGTTTTTT.

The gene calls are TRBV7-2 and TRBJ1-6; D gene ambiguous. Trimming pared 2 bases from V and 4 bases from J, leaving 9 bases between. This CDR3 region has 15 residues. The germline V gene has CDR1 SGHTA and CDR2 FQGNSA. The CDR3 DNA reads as TGTGCCAGCAGCTTACCAGGCATTTATAATTCACCCCTCCACTTT. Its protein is CASSLPGIYNSPLHF.

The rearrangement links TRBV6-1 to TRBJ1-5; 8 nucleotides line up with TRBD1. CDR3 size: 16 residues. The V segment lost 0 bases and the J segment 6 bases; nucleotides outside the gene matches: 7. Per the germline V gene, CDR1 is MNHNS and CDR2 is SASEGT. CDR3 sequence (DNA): TGTGCCAGCAGTGAAGCCCGGACAGGGTTTGGTCAGCCCCAGCATTTT. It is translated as CASSEARTGFGQPQHF.

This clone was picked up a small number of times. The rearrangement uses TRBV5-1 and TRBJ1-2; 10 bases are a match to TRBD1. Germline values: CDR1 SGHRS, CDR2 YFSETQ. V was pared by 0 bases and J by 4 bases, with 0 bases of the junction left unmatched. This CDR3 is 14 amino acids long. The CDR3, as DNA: TGCGCCAGCAGCTTGGGGACAGGGGGCTATGGCTACACCTTC. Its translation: CASSLGTGGYGYTF.

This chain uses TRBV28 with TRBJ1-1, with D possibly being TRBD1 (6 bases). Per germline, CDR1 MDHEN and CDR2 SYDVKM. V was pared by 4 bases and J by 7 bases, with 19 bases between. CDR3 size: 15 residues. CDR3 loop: CASSSTLTGIVEAFF. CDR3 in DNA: TGTGCCAGCAGTTCTACTCTTACAGGGATTGTTGAAGCTTTCTTT.

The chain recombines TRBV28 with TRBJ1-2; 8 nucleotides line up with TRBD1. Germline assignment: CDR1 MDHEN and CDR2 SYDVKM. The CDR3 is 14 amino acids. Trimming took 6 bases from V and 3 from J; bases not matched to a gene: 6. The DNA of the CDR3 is TGTGCCAGCAGGACGCAGGGGGCGGACTATGGCTACACCTTC. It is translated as CASRTQGADYGYTF.

CDR3 loop: CASSHEDRVTEAFF. CDR3 DNA sequence: TGTGCCAGCAGCCATGAGGACAGGGTTACTGAAGCTTTCTTT. The chain uses TRBV3-1 (or the pseudogene TRBV3-2) and TRBJ1-1; 8 nucleotides agree with TRBD1. Unmatched junction bases numbered 5, after V lost 3 bases and J lost 5 bases. CDR1 and CDR2 from the germline V gene are LGHDT and YNNKEL (reference sequence). This CDR3 comprises 14 residues.

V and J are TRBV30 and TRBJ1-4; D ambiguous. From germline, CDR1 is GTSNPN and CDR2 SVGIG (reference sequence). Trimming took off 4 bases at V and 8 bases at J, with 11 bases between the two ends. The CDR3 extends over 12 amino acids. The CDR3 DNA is TGTGCCTGGAACCACAGTGGCGAAAAACTGTTTTTT. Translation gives CAWNHSGEKLFF.

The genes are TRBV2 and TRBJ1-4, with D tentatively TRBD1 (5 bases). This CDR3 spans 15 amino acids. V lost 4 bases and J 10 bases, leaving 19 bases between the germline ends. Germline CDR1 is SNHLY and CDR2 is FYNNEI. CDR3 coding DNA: TGTGCCAGCAGTGGATTCGGCACCCAAAGGGGAAAACTGTTTTTT. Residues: CASSGFGTQRGKLFF.

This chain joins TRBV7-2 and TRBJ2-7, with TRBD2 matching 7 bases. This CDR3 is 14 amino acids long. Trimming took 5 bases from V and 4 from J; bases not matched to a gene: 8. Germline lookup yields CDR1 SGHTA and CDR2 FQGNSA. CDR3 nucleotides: TGTGCCAGCAGCCCCCGGACTAGTTCGTACGAGCAGTACTTC. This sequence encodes CASSPRTSSYEQYF.

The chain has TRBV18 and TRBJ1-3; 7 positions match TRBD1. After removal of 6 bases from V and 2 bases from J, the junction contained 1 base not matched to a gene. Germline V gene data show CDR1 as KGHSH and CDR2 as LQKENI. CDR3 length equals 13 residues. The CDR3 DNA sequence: TGTGCCAGCTCCACAGGGGCTGGAAACACCATATATTTT. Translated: CASSTGAGNTIYF.

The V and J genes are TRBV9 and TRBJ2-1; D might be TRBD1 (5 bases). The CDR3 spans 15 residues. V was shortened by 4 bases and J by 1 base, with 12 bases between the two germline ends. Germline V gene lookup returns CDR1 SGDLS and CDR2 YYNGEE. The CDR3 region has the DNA TGTGCCAGCAGCCCACGACAGTTTTCCTACAATGAGCAGTTCTTC. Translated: CASSPRQFSYNEQFF.

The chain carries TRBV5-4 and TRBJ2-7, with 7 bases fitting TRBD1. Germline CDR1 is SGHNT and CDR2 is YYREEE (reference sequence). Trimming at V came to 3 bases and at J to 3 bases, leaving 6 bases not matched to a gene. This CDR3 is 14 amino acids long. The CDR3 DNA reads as TGTGCCAGCAGCTCCCGGACAGGAAACTACGAGCAGTACTTC. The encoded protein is CASSSRTGNYEQYF.

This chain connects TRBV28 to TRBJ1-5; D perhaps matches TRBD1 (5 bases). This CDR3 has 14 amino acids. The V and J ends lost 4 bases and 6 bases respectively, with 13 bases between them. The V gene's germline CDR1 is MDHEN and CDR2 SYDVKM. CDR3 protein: CASSSGLVGQPQHF. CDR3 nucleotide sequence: TGTGCCAGCAGTTCAGGGCTGGTAGGTCAGCCCCAGCATTTT.

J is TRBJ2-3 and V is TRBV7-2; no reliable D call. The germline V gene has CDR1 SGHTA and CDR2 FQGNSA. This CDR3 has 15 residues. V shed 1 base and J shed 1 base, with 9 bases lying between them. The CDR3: CASSLELVGTDTQYF. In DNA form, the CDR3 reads TGTGCCAGCAGCTTAGAGTTAGTCGGCACAGATACGCAGTATTTT.